This T cell receptor (beta chain) is drawn from a study of T cells after yellow fever vaccination. A 5'RACE template-switching step, the method used to make TCR cDNA, added a universal primer site and UMIs. Each CDR3 protein gets one entry after TCRdb re-called the 5' RACE reads with MiXCR. The repertoire holds 250,000 or so distinct CDR3 sequences, around 3.5% seen once, with around a fifth in the top ten. This clonotype was detected many times. The V and J ends lost 4 bases and 6 bases, in that order; junction bases with no gene match: 9. Germline CDR1 is SGHTA and CDR2 is FQGNSA. There are 16 residues in the CDR3.

The TCR was taken from a young man who received the YFV17D yellow fever vaccine. Sample: PBMCs, taken 15 days after the yellow fever booster vaccination. V usage is TRBV7-2 and J usage is TRBJ1-6; 7 bases are shared with TRBD1. In nucleotides, the CDR3 is TGTGCCAGCAGCTCAAGACAGGGAACCGCTAATTCACCCCTCCACTTT. Protein sequence: CASSSRQGTANSPLHF.